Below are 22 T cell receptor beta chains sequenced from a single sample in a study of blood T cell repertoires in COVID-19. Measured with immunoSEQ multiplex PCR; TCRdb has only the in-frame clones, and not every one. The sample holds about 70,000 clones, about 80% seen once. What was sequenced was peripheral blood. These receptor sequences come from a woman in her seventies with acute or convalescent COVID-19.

CDR3 DNA: TGTGCCAGCAGCGCTGGGACAGGGGCCTCGACTAATGAAAAACTGTTTTTT. Its translation: CASSAGTGASTNEKLFF. The gene calls are TRBV5-6 and TRBJ1-4; 10 nucleotides align to TRBD1. CDR1 and CDR2 (germline): SGHDT, YYEEEE. With 4 bases clipped from V and 2 bases from J, the junction kept 8 bases outside the gene matches. This CDR3 spans 17 amino acids.

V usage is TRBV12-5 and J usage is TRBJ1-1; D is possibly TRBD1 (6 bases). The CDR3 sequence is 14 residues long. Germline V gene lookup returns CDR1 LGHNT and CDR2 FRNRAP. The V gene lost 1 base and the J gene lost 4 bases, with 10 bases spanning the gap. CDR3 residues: CASGLERGGTEAFF. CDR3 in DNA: TGTGCTAGTGGTTTGGAGAGGGGGGGCACTGAAGCTTTCTTT. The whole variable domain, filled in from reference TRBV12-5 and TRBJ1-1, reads DARVTQTPRHKVTEMGQEVTMRCQPILGHNTVFWYRQTMMQGLELLAYFRNRAPLDDSGMPKDRFSAEMPDATLATLKIQPSEPRDSAVYFCASGLERGGTEAFFGQGTRLTVV.

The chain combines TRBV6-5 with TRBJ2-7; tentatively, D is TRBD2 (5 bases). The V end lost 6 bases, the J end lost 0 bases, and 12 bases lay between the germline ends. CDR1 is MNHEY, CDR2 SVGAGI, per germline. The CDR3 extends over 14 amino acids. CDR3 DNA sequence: TGTGCCAGCAGCCTGAGGGTAGGCTCCTACGAGCAGTACTTC. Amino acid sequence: CASSLRVGSYEQYF.

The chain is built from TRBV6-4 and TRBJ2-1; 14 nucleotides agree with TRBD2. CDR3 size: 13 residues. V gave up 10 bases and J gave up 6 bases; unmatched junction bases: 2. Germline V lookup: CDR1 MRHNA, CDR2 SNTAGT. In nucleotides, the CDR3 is TGTGCCACCGGACTAGCGGGAGGCAATGAGCAGTTCTTC. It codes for CATGLAGGNEQFF.

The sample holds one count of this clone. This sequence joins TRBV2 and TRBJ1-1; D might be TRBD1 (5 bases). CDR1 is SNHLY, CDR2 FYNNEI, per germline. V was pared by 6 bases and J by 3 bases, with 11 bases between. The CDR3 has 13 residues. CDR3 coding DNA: TGTGCCAGCAGCTCCACGGGGGACACTGAAGCTTTCTTT. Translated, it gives CASSSTGDTEAFF.

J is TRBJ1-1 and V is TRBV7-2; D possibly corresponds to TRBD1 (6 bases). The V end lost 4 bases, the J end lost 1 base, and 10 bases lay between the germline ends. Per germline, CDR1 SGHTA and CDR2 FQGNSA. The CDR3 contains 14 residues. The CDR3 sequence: CASSSQGGNTEAFF. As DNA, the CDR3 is TGTGCCAGCAGCTCCCAAGGGGGGAACACTGAAGCTTTCTTT.

CDR3 residues: CASSSRRRDTDTQYF. In DNA form, the CDR3 reads TGTGCCAGCAGTTCCAGGAGGAGGGACACAGATACGCAGTATTTT. This chain links TRBV28 with TRBJ2-3; weak D call: TRBD2 (6 bases). V was pared by 4 bases and J by 2 bases, with 13 bases between. This CDR3 is 15 amino acids long. CDR1 and CDR2 from the germline V gene are MDHEN and SYDVKM.

The CDR3 DNA follows: TGCGCCAGCAGCCCGCCGGAGCGGACTAGCTCCTACGAGCAGTACTTC. Protein product: CASSPPERTSSYEQYF. This rearrangement joins TRBV5-1 to TRBJ2-7; the match to TRBD2 covers 7 bases. The germline V gene encodes CDR1 SGHRS and CDR2 YFSETQ. The CDR3 loop spans 16 amino acids. The trim removed 4 bases at V and 0 bases at J, leaving 10 bases unmatched.

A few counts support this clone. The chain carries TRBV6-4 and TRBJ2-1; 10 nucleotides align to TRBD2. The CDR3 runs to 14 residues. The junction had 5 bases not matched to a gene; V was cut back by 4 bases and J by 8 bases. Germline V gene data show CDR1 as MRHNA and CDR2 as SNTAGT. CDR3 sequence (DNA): TGTGCCAGCAGTGGAGCGGGAGGGGGGGATGAGCAGTTCTTC. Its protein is CASSGAGGGDEQFF.

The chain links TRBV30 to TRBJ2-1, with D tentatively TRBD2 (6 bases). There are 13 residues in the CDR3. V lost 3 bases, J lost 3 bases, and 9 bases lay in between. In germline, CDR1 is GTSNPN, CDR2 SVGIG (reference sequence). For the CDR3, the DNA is TGTGCCTGGAGCGGGGGAATCTACAATGAGCAGTTCTTC. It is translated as CAWSGGIYNEQFF.

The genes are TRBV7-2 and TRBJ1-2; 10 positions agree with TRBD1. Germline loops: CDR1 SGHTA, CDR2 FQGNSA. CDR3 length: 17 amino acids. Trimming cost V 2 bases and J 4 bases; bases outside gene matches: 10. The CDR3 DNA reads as TGTGCCAGCAGCTTATCTCCATCCGGGACAGGGGCCTATGGCTACACCTTC. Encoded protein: CASSLSPSGTGAYGYTF.

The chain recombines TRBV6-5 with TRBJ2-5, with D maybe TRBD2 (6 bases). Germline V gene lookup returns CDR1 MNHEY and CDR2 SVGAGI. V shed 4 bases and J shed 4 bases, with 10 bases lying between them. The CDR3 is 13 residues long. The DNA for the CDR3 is TGTGCCAGCAGTTTCGGGAGTGCAGAGACCCAGTACTTC. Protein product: CASSFGSAETQYF.

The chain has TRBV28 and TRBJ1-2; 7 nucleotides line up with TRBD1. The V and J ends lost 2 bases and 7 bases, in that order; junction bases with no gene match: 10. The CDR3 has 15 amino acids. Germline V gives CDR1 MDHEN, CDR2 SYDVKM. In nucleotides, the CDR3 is TGTGCCAGCAGTTTACTAGGGGGCAGGGGGAGTGGCTACACCTTC. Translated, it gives CASSLLGGRGSGYTF.

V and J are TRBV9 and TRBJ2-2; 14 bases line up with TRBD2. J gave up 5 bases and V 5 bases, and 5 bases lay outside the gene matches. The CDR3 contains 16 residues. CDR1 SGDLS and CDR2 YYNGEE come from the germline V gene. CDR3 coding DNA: TGTGCCAGCAGATACGGGACTAGCGGGGGTACCGGGGAGCTGTTTTTT. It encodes CASRYGTSGGTGELFF.

CDR3 nucleotide sequence: TGCAGTGCTAGTTCAGGGGGGAACGAAAAACTGTTTTTT. Translating it yields CSASSGGNEKLFF. The chain employs TRBV20-1 and TRBJ1-4; TRBD1 agrees at 7 bases. Looked up from germline, CDR1 is DFQATT and CDR2 is SNEGSKA (reference sequence). The V segment lost 3 bases and the J segment 8 bases; nucleotides outside the gene matches: 6. The CDR3 contains 13 residues.

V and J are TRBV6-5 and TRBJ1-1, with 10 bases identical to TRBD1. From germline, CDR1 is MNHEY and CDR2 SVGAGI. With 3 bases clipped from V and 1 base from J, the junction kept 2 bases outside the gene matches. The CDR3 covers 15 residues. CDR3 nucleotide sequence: TGTGCCAGCAGTTATAGGACAGGGGGGAACACTGAAGCTTTCTTT. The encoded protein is CASSYRTGGNTEAFF.

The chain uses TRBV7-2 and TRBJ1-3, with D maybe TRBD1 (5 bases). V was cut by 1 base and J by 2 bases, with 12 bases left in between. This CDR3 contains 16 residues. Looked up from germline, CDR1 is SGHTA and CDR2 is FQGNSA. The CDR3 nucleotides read TGTGCCAGCAGCTTAGAAGCGGGGACCCCTGGAAACACCATATATTTT. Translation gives CASSLEAGTPGNTIYF. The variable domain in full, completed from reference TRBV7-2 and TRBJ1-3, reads GAGVSQSPSNKVTEKGKDVELRCDPISGHTALYWYRQSLGQGLEFLIYFQGNSAPDKSGLPSDRFSAERTGGSVSTLTIQRTQQEDSAVYLCASSLEAGTPGNTIYFGEGSWLTVV.

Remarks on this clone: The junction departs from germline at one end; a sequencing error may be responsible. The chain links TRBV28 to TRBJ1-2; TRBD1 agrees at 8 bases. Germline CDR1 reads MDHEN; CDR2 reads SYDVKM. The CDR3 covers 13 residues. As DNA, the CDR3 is TGTGCCAGCACCTCGTTCGCGGACAGGGAATGGGCCTTC. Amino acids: CASTSFADREWAF.

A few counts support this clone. This CDR3 is CASSYSTGGTEGYTF. CDR3 DNA sequence: TGTGCCAGCAGTTACTCGACAGGGGGCACGGAGGGCTACACCTTC. The chain links TRBV6-6 to TRBJ1-2; 10 nucleotides match TRBD1. Trimming cost V 0 bases and J 8 bases; bases outside gene matches: 6. Germline loops: CDR1 MNHNY, CDR2 SVGAGI (reference sequence). The CDR3 totals 15 residues.

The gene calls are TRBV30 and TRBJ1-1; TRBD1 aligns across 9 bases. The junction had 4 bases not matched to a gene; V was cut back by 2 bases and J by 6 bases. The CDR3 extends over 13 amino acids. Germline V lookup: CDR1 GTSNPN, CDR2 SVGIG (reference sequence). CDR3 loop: CAWSSTGGPEAFF. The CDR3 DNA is TGTGCCTGGAGTTCGACAGGGGGGCCTGAAGCTTTCTTT.

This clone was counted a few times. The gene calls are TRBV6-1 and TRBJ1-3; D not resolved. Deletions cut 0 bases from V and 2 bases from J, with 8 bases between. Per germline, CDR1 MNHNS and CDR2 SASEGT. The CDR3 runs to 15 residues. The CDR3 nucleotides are TGTGCCAGCAGTGAAGCTCACGCAGCTGGAAACACCATATATTTT. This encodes CASSEAHAAGNTIYF.

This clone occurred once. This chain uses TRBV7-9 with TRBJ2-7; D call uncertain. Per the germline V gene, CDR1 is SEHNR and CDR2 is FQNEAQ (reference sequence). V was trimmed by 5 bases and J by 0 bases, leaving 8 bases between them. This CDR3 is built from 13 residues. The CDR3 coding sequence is TGTGCCAGCAGCCCCTCGAGCTCCTACGAGCAGTACTTC. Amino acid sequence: CASSPSSSYEQYF. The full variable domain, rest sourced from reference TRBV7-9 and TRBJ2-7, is DTGVSQNPRHKITKRGQNVTFRCDPISEHNRLYWYRQTLGQGPEFLTYFQNEAQLEKSRLLSDRFSAERPKGSFSTLEIQRTEQGDSAMYLCASSPSSSYEQYFGPGTRLTVT.